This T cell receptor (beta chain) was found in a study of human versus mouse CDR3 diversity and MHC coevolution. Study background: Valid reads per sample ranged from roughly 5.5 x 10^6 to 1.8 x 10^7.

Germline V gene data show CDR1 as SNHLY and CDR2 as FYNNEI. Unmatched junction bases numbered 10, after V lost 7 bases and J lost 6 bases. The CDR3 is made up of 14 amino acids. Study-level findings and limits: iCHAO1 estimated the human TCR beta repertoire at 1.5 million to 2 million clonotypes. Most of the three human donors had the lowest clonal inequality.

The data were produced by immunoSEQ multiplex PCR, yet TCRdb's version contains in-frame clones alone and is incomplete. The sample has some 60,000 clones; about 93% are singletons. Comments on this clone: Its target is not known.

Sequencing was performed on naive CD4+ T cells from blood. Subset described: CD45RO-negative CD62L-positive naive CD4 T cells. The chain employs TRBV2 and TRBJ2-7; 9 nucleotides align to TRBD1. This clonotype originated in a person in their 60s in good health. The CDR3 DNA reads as TGTGCCAGCATCGGGGCTGGACAGGGGACCGAGCAGTACTTC. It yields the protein CASIGAGQGTEQYF.